The 20 T cell receptor beta chains in this list originate from one sample, sequenced in a study of T cell responses to AZD1222 COVID-19 vaccine. Profiling relied on immunoSEQ multiplex PCR, and the TCRdb table lists in-frame clones only, not all of them. This sample has under 200,000 clones, with about 92% found just once. The sequenced sample was peripheral blood, obtained 28 days after the second dose of the MenACWY control vaccine. These receptors came from an adult who received the MenACWY meningococcal vaccine as a control.

The V and J genes are TRBV7-3 and TRBJ2-1; D ambiguous. This CDR3 is 17 amino acids long. Trimming removed 1 base at V and 0 bases at J, with 13 bases between. The germline CDR1 and CDR2 sequences are SGHTA and FQGTGA. Here the CDR3 DNA reads TGTGCCAGCAGCTTAAGGTCCGCGGTCAGCTCCTACAATGAGCAGTTCTTC. Amino acids: CASSLRSAVSSYNEQFF.

The V gene is TRBV7-3, the J gene TRBJ1-1; D ambiguous. V was trimmed by 2 bases and J by 4 bases, leaving 11 bases between them. There are 14 residues in the CDR3. Germline CDR1 and CDR2: SGHTA and FQGTGA. The CDR3 loop is CASSLSGFGTEAFF. The CDR3, as DNA: TGTGCCAGCAGCTTATCGGGGTTCGGCACTGAAGCTTTCTTT.

The rearrangement joins TRBV20-1 to TRBJ1-5; the D gene is possibly TRBD1 (6 bases). With 3 bases removed from V and 6 bases from J, the gap between germline ends came to 12 bases. The CDR3 spans 13 residues. Germline CDR1 reads DFQATT; CDR2 reads SNEGSKA (reference sequence). For the CDR3, the DNA is TGCAGTGCTAGTTCAGGGGACGGTCAGCCCCAGCATTTT. Translating gives CSASSGDGQPQHF.

The chain combines TRBV19 with TRBJ1-5; 7 bases line up with TRBD1. J gave up 3 bases and V 6 bases, and 5 bases lay outside the gene matches. Germline-derived CDR1 and CDR2 are LNHDA and SQIVND (reference sequence). The CDR3 sequence is 14 residues long. CDR3 coding DNA: TGTGCCAGTAGAGGGGACAGTTCCAATCAGCCCCAGCATTTT. Amino acids: CASRGDSSNQPQHF. Filled out from reference TRBV19 and TRBJ1-5, the complete variable domain reads DGGITQSPKYLFRKEGQNVTLSCEQNLNHDAMYWYRQDPGQGLRLIYYSQIVNDFQKGDIAEGYSVSREKKESFPLTVTSAQKNPTAFYLCASRGDSSNQPQHFGDGTRLSIL.

The chain joins TRBV19 to TRBJ1-4; D uncertain. The V end was cut by 5 bases, the J end by 0 bases, with 10 bases between. Germline CDR1 and CDR2: LNHDA and SQIVND (reference sequence). The CDR3 runs 15 residues. This CDR3 is CASSARASTNEKLFF. For the CDR3, the DNA is TGTGCCAGTAGTGCCCGGGCTTCAACTAATGAAAAACTGTTTTTT.

CDR3 region: CASNSGFEKLFF. CDR3 sequence (DNA): TGTGCCAGTAACTCGGGATTTGAAAAACTGTTTTTT. This chain connects TRBV19 to TRBJ1-4; no firm D call. Trimming pared 7 bases from V and 7 bases from J, leaving 10 bases between. This CDR3 is 12 amino acids long. Per the germline V gene, CDR1 is LNHDA and CDR2 is SQIVND (reference sequence).

This chain links TRBV23-1 with TRBJ1-4, with TRBD1 as a possible D gene (6 bases). TRBV23-1 is known as an ORF, though its function is uncertain. V dropped 7 bases and J dropped 8 bases, with 14 bases sitting between them. The CDR3 has 13 amino acids. The CDR3 protein is CASTTKGEEKLFF. CDR3 DNA sequence: TGCGCCAGCACCACCAAGGGGGAGGAAAAACTGTTTTTT.

The chain has TRBV6-2 or TRBV6-3 and TRBJ1-2; D gene uncertain. Trimming removed 2 bases from V and 7 bases from J, with 20 bases in between. CDR3 length: 16 residues. Germline CDR1 reads MNHEY; CDR2 reads SVGEGT. CDR3 coding DNA: TGTGCCAGCAGTTACAATCATATGAGGGCTGGTTCTGGCTACACCTTC. Its translation: CASSYNHMRAGSGYTF.

The V gene is TRBV24-1, the J gene TRBJ2-2, with D perhaps matching TRBD1 (5 bases). The CDR3 is made up of 11 amino acids. Germline lookup yields CDR1 KGHDR and CDR2 SFDVKD. V was clipped by 9 bases and J by 6 bases, with 7 bases between them. CDR3 residues: CATQGSGELFF. The CDR3 nucleotides are TGTGCCACCCAGGGTTCCGGGGAGCTGTTTTTT.

The J gene is TRBJ1-3, the V gene TRBV13; D is ambiguous. The germline V gene encodes CDR1 PRHDT and CDR2 FYEKMQ (reference sequence). This CDR3 has 15 amino acids. V lost 1 base to trimming and J lost 2 bases, with 9 bases between them. The CDR3 loop is CASSLVGDPGNTIYF. The CDR3 DNA is TGTGCCAGCAGCTTAGTTGGGGATCCTGGAAACACCATATATTTT.

This chain links TRBV5-4 with TRBJ2-6; D is ambiguous. The length of the CDR3 is 16 residues. V was shortened by 0 bases and J by 0 bases, with 7 bases between the two germline ends. CDR1 and CDR2 (germline): SGHNT, YYREEE (reference sequence). CDR3 loop: CASSLGTFSGANVLTF. The CDR3 region has the DNA TGTGCCAGCAGCTTGGGGACCTTCTCTGGGGCCAACGTCCTGACTTTC.

The chain joins TRBV24-1 to TRBJ2-1; 9 bases match TRBD2. Germline-derived CDR1 and CDR2 are KGHDR and SFDVKD. After removal of 3 bases from V and 1 base from J, the junction contained 12 bases not matched to a gene. This CDR3 has 19 residues. CDR3 amino acids: CATSDTALTSGSSYNEQFF. The CDR3 DNA reads TGTGCCACCAGTGATACTGCTCTGACTAGCGGTTCGTCCTACAATGAGCAGTTCTTC.

The chain uses TRBV27 and TRBJ2-1; perhaps TRBD2 as D (6 bases). This CDR3 has 19 amino acids. CDR1 and CDR2 from the germline V gene are MNHEY and SMNVEV (reference sequence). Trimming stripped 2 bases from V and 1 base from J, with 21 bases between. The CDR3 here is CASSLAFPWAGSSYNEQFF. The CDR3 DNA is TGTGCCAGCAGTTTAGCCTTCCCGTGGGCGGGGTCTTCCTACAATGAGCAGTTCTTC.

The CDR3 reads CASSLTGPYEQYF. As DNA, the CDR3 is TGTGCCAGCAGCTTAACAGGGCCCTACGAGCAGTACTTC. The rearrangement links TRBV7-2 to TRBJ2-7, with D maybe TRBD1 (6 bases). This CDR3 comprises 13 residues. Germline values: CDR1 SGHTA, CDR2 FQGNSA. The V gene lost 2 bases and the J gene lost 2 bases, with 7 bases spanning the gap.

V and J are TRBV5-1 and TRBJ2-3, with D possibly TRBD2 on 5 matching bases. This CDR3 is 13 amino acids long. Between the trimmed V and J ends, which lost 4 bases and 7 bases, there was a span of 13 bases. Germline loops: CDR1 SGHRS, CDR2 YFSETQ. The CDR3 coding sequence is TGCGCCAGCAGCCCGGGAAAGCTCAATACGCAGTATTTT. Translating gives CASSPGKLNTQYF.

This clone showed up just once. In DNA form, the CDR3 reads TGTGCCAGCAGCTTAGGGCTTGGCGCAGATACGCAGTATTTT. Its translation: CASSLGLGADTQYF. The chain recombines TRBV7-2 with TRBJ2-3; D remains ambiguous. Germline-derived CDR1 and CDR2 are SGHTA and FQGNSA. Between the trimmed V and J ends, which lost 1 base and 4 bases, there was a span of 9 bases. The length of the CDR3 is 14 residues. The whole variable domain, filled in from reference TRBV7-2 and TRBJ2-3, reads GAGVSQSPSNKVTEKGKDVELRCDPISGHTALYWYRQSLGQGLEFLIYFQGNSAPDKSGLPSDRFSAERTGGSVSTLTIQRTQQEDSAVYLCASSLGLGADTQYFGPGTRLTVL.

CDR3 loop: CASSRGPTPGQPQHF. CDR3 sequence (DNA): TGTGCCAGCAGTAGGGGACCTACTCCAGGACAGCCCCAGCATTTT. This chain uses TRBV6-5 with TRBJ1-5; TRBD1 is a possible D gene (5 bases). Germline lookup yields CDR1 MNHEY and CDR2 SVGAGI. The CDR3 consists of 15 residues. Trimming left V 5 bases short and J 7 bases short, with 18 bases between.

V usage is TRBV18 and J usage is TRBJ1-4, with D perhaps matching TRBD1 (6 bases). Germline lookup yields CDR1 KGHSH and CDR2 LQKENI. Trimming pared 3 bases from V and 7 bases from J, leaving 12 bases between. This CDR3 region has 14 residues. CDR3 coding DNA: TGTGCCAGCTCACCGGTGGGGGCAGGTGAAAAACTGTTTTTT. This encodes CASSPVGAGEKLFF.

The chain couples TRBV5-1 to TRBJ1-2; D is ambiguous. CDR1 is SGHRS, CDR2 YFSETQ, per germline. This CDR3 is 13 amino acids long. The V and J ends lost 1 base and 7 bases respectively, with 11 bases between them. The CDR3 DNA follows: TGCGCCAGCAGCTTGAGCTCCACCGCTGGCTACACCTTC. It translates to CASSLSSTAGYTF.

This chain connects TRBV6-6 to TRBJ1-5; a weak D match, TRBD1 (5 bases). V dropped 5 bases and J dropped 0 bases, with 11 bases sitting between them. Per germline, CDR1 MNHNY and CDR2 SVGAGI (reference sequence). CDR3 length: 15 residues. As DNA, the CDR3 is TGTGCCAGCAGTCCTCTCAGGGATAGCAATCAGCCCCAGCATTTT. Its protein product is CASSPLRDSNQPQHF.